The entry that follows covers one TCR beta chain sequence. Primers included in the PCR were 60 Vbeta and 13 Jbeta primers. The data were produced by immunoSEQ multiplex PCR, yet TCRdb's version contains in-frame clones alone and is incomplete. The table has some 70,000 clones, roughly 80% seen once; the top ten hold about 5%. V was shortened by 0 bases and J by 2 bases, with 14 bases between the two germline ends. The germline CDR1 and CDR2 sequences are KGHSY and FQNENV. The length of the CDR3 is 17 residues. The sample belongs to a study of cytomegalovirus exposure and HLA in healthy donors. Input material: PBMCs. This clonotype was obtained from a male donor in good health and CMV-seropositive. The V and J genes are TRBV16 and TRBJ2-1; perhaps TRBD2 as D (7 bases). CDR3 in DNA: TGTGCCAGCAGCCAATCTCTAGAGGGGGGGGCCTACAATGAGCAGTTCTTC. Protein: CASSQSLEGGAYNEQFF.